A single T cell receptor beta chain is shown here with its context. This clonotype was found many times. Its antigen is unknown. The input lacks base qualities; no much larger clone sits a single base away. Moderately to severely active disease, a Clinical Activity Score of at least 3, a NOSPECS grade of at least 4, and a duration under 3 months were present in ophthalmopathy patients. Any patient with an uncontrolled infection, another autoimmune disease, pregnancy or lactation was excluded. Diagnoses relied on clinical symptoms, serum thyroxine and TRAb, thyroid ultrasound and orbital computed tomography. Ficoll-Paque density gradient centrifugation was used to isolate PBMCs from about 9 ml of fresh peripheral blood. Total RNA was extracted using Trizol reagent, and RNA quality was assessed on an Agilent 2100 Bioanalyzer. This entry is derived from a study of T cells in Graves' hyperthyroidism and ophthalmopathy (dated by TCRdb to between 2018 and 2020). For context, the study as a whole: Peripheral blood samples were taken at initial diagnosis, before any treatment was given. To identify distinguishing TCR V-J signatures, a discovery cohort of about 100 patients was used, comprising some 45 with Graves' ophthalmopathy and 55 to 65 with stable Graves' hyperthyroidism. Prospective prediction of ophthalmopathy was tested in an independent validation cohort of approximately 19 hyperthyroidism patients and some 17 patients who later progressed to ophthalmopathy. The 85 to 100 discovery patients were randomly split 7:3 into training and test sets. In about six Graves' hyperthyroidism patients, the study also compared T-cell repertoires from thyroid tissue with T-cell repertoires from blood. After sampling, hyperthyroidism patients received methimazole starting at 30 mg daily, and ophthalmopathy patients received high-dose intravenous methylprednisolone. The paper reports TCR Vbeta CDR3 sequencing of 135 peripheral blood samples: approximately 41 ophthalmopathy, roughly 80 hyperthyroidism and approximately 17 progressor patients.

Results the study describes overall, beyond this receptor: No statistical method was used to fix the sample size in advance, and group allocation was not hidden from the investigators. Ophthalmopathy was separated from stable hyperthyroidism by a 13 V-J signature model, with around 90% sensitivity and roughly 81% specificity obtained in cross-validation and 80%/75% obtained in testing. In validation, the model predicted progression to ophthalmopathy a median of around 6.5 months before onset, with about 70% sensitivity and about 72% specificity. Most expanded thyroid clonotypes (frequency above 0.001) were also found in blood, which suggests that blood repertoires may mirror thyroid immune responses.

The TCR beta CDR3 regions were amplified from the RNA transcripts. A first-round RT-PCR of the TCR CDR3 used the HTBI primer set with the Qiagen OneStep RT-PCR kit. Libraries were constructed in a second round of multiplex PCR, after which size selection and purification were carried out. Paired-end sequencing of the libraries was performed with 100 bp reads on an Illumina HiSeq2000. On the study's bioinformatics: SOAPnuke was used to process the raw data, removing reads that contained adapters or uncalled bases, had a mean Phred below 15, or lacked an exact match to the constant primer or identifier. COPE v1.2.5 was used to merge high-quality paired reads, and clonotypes were defined as unique nucleotide sequences. MiTCR v1.1 was used to align clonotypes to the IMGT TRBV, TRBD and TRBJ reference segments. The analysis included only V-J combinations with a frequency above 0.0001, which together covered approximately 99% of the repertoires. A TCS score was defined as the ratio between F50 (clonal expansion) and ExV (chaos), using BLOSUM62-based TCRdist between CDR3 peptides within each V-J. Welch's t-statistics and random forest reduced fewer than 550 V-J features to 13, which were used in a naive Bayes classifier (R e1071). TCRdb itself trimmed the public reads at Q25 with fastp, ran MiXCR and retained productive beta chains. A single entry per CDR3 protein holds the most common genes and DNA from its merged rows. The V and J calls come from TCRdb's annotation, not from the publication. This sample is represented by 300,000 to 500,000 distinct CDR3 sequences; over 12% of them were singletons. The leading ten clones occupy approximately 29% of the sample.

The CDR3 goes from the cysteine to the phenylalanine over 16 residues. Only the CDR3 region is kept as DNA, spanning 48 bases read in frame from base 1. CDR1 and CDR2 were assigned from the germline V gene as SGHVS and FQNEAQ. At the junction V is shortened by 3 bases and J by 2 bases, with 14 bases in between. The sequencing sample was made of blood. The origin of this receptor is a man aged 50-59 years with Graves' ophthalmopathy. The rearrangement combines TRBV7-8 with TRBJ1-5; no D gene is confidently identified. In nucleotide form, the sequence is TGTGCCAGCAGCTTCAGTCCCGGAGGTCGCAATCAGCCCCAGCATTTT. It encodes CASSFSPGGRNQPQHF.